The subject of this entry is one T cell receptor (beta chain). The data are from a study of blood T cell repertoires in COVID-19. Study overall: PBMCs, B-cell-depleted T cells, or T cells were the source of the cDNA or gDNA that made up the material.

Original data processing: Using reference gene primer amplification, nucleated cell counts were estimated. The protocol was immunoSEQ multiplex PCR, while the TCRdb copy is restricted to in-frame clones and leaves out a portion. Clone size and the V and J calls come from that table; the DNA yielded D and trimming. The sample carries some 78,000 clones, approximately 90% recorded once. CDR1 is LNHDA and CDR2 is SQIVND in the germline V gene (reference sequence). The CDR3 sequence is 12 residues long. Trimming took 3 bases from V and 5 from J, leaving 5 bases between them. The sample consisted of peripheral blood. The chain employs TRBV19 and TRBJ1-5; D remains ambiguous. The TCR sequence derives from a man in his forties or fifties with active or convalescent COVID-19. For the CDR3, the DNA is TGTGCCAGTAGTATTATATATCAGCCCCAGCATTTT. Residues: CASSIIYQPQHF.